The next 4 T cell receptor beta chains were all read from a single sample in a study of T cell repertoires in cytomegalovirus infection. TCRdb reanalysed the reads using MiXCR and keeps one entry per CDR3 protein. The repertoire holds about 440,000 distinct CDR3 sequences, with about 33% as singletons. The specimen was PBMCs. Receptors originate from a human donor in good health (CMV status not recorded). Some clones in this sample may be carry-over from other donors' samples.

This clonotype has only a few counts. This chain links TRBV7-9 with TRBJ1-6, with D perhaps matching TRBD1 (6 bases). The CDR3 covers 15 residues. Germline values: CDR1 SEHNR, CDR2 FQNEAQ (reference sequence). V was cut by 5 bases and J by 7 bases, with 15 bases left in between. The CDR3 sequence is CASSPPRGTNSPLHF. Here the CDR3 DNA reads TGTGCCAGCAGCCCCCCCCGAGGGACAAATTCACCCCTCCACTTT. Using reference TRBV7-9 and TRBJ1-6 for the parts outside the CDR3, the full variable domain is DTGVSQNPRHKITKRGQNVTFRCDPISEHNRLYWYRQTLGQGPEFLTYFQNEAQLEKSRLLSDRFSAERPKGSFSTLEIQRTEQGDSAMYLCASSPPRGTNSPLHFGNGTRLTVT.

This clonotype has a handful of counts. The chain joins TRBV12-3 or TRBV12-4 to TRBJ2-2, with D possibly being TRBD1 or TRBD2 (5 bases each). This CDR3 is built from 15 residues. Trimming pared 1 base from V and 3 bases from J, leaving 9 bases between. CDR3 in DNA: TGTGCCAGCAGTTTAGGGGACCGTTACACCGGGGAGCTGTTTTTT. This translates into CASSLGDRYTGELFF.

This clonotype was seen repeatedly, ten times or more. The J gene is TRBJ1-5, the V gene TRBV6-1; D is ambiguous. V shed 2 bases and J shed 2 bases, with 7 bases lying between them. Germline CDR1 MNHNS, CDR2 SASEGT. This CDR3 has 14 amino acids. CDR3 in DNA: TGTGCCAGCAGTGAATCCGGGGGCAATCAGCCCCAGCATTTT. This encodes CASSESGGNQPQHF.

The rearrangement joins TRBV11-2 to TRBJ2-3; D possibly corresponds to TRBD2 (6 bases). The germline V and J ends were trimmed by 3 bases and 6 bases, with 16 bases remaining between them. The CDR3 totals 15 residues. Germline CDR1 SGHAT, CDR2 FQNNGV. CDR3 sequence reads: CASSFRGVLPDTQYF. The CDR3, as DNA: TGTGCCAGCAGCTTTCGCGGGGTGCTTCCCGATACGCAGTATTTT.